The 24 T cell receptor beta chains given below trace back to one sample, sequenced in a study of early T cells in non-severe SARS-CoV-2 infection. TCRdb re-derived calls from the 5' RACE reads in MiXCR, one entry per CDR3 protein. Altogether roughly 66,000 distinct CDR3 sequences are present, around 8.7% being singletons, with the ten largest covering under 4%. Sequenced sample: whole blood. The origin of the receptors is an adult who was a healthcare worker with PCR-confirmed SARS-CoV-2 infection or an uninfected control (not recorded which).

This clonotype was found a few times. Here the CDR3 reads CASSPAGGLDIQYF. The DNA of the CDR3 is TGTGCCAGCAGCCCCGCCGGTGGGCTGGACATTCAGTACTTC. V gene TRBV11-1 combines with J gene TRBJ2-4; D is undetermined. Germline loops: CDR1 SGHAT, CDR2 FQDESV (reference sequence). Trimming took 5 bases from V and 8 from J, leaving 16 bases between them. The CDR3 has 14 residues.

This clonotype was seen more than once but under ten times. The rearrangement uses TRBV20-1 and TRBJ2-3; 8 bases are shared with TRBD1. The CDR3 covers 14 residues. Trimming removed 0 bases from V and 9 bases from J; junction bases left unmatched: 8. Looked up from germline, CDR1 is DFQATT and CDR2 is SNEGSKA (reference sequence). The CDR3 protein is CSAREGTGRSTQYF. CDR3 DNA sequence: TGCAGTGCTAGAGAAGGGACAGGTAGAAGCACGCAGTATTTT.

The V and J genes are TRBV28 and TRBJ1-4; a possible D gene is TRBD1 (6 bases). The CDR3 length is 14 residues. Trimming shortened V by 6 bases and J by 4 bases, and 12 bases separated the two germline ends. CDR1 and CDR2 from the germline V gene are MDHEN and SYDVKM. The CDR3 nucleotides read TGTGCCAGCAGCCCAGGGGTGGTTAATGAAAAACTGTTTTTT. Translation gives CASSPGVVNEKLFF.

This clonotype was counted ten times or more. The rearrangement joins TRBV6-1 to TRBJ2-3, with 12 bases identical to TRBD2. J lost 4 bases, V lost 6 bases, and 5 bases had no gene match. The CDR3 totals 15 residues. Germline values: CDR1 MNHNS, CDR2 SASEGT. CDR3 bases: TGTGCCAGCAGCATCGGACTAGCGGGATCAGATACGCAGTATTTT. As protein: CASSIGLAGSDTQYF.

This chain links TRBV20-1 with TRBJ2-7; D not resolved. Germline-derived CDR1 and CDR2 are DFQATT and SNEGSKA (reference sequence). The CDR3 contains 12 residues. V was cut by 7 bases and J by 1 base, with 11 bases left in between. Here the CDR3 DNA reads TGCAGTGGCACACCGACTTCCTACGAGCAGTACTTC. It codes for CSGTPTSYEQYF.

At least ten counts were recorded for this clonotype. The rearrangement joins TRBV3-1 to TRBJ1-4, with TRBD1 matching 7 bases. Per the germline V gene, CDR1 is LGHDT and CDR2 is YNNKEL (reference sequence). V was clipped by 2 bases and J by 14 bases; unmatched bases: 11. The length of the CDR3 is 14 residues. The CDR3 nucleotides are TGTGCCAGCAGCCAATATCTAACCGACAGGGTGCTGTTTTTT. Amino acids: CASSQYLTDRVLFF.

The rearrangement uses TRBV7-9 and TRBJ1-4; D unclear. Germline V gene sequence: CDR1 SEHNR, CDR2 FQNEAQ (reference sequence). The CDR3 is made up of 14 amino acids. V was pared by 4 bases and J by 7 bases, with 13 bases between. The CDR3 here is CASSSAAEVEKLFF. In DNA form, the CDR3 reads TGTGCCAGCAGCTCCGCGGCGGAGGTTGAAAAACTGTTTTTT.

J is TRBJ2-2 and V is TRBV5-5, with a weak D call TRBD1 (6 bases). Germline lookup yields CDR1 SGHKS and CDR2 YYEKEE (reference sequence). The CDR3 runs 16 residues. Between the trimmed V and J ends, which lost 4 bases and 6 bases, there was a span of 19 bases. The CDR3 reads CASSILGTRPAGELFF. DNA for the CDR3: TGTGCCAGCAGCATTCTCGGGACAAGACCGGCCGGGGAGCTGTTTTTT.

The chain uses TRBV7-8 and TRBJ2-2; maybe TRBD1 (6 bases). Trimming removed 1 base at V and 6 bases at J, with 9 bases between. The CDR3 is made up of 14 amino acids. Germline V gene data show CDR1 as SGHVS and CDR2 as FQNEAQ. The CDR3 region has the DNA TGTGCCAGCAGCTTAGTGACAGGCGCCGGGGAGCTGTTTTTT. Amino acids: CASSLVTGAGELFF.

This sequence joins TRBV7-2 and TRBJ2-2; 8 nucleotides align to TRBD2. Losses at the gene ends were 5 bases for V and 6 bases for J; bases not matched to a gene: 8. The germline gives CDR1 SGHTA, CDR2 FQGNSA. The CDR3 extends over 15 amino acids. DNA for the CDR3: TGTGCCAGCAGCCACCCGGGACTAGGGTCCGGGGAGCTGTTTTTT. This encodes CASSHPGLGSGELFF.

The chain employs TRBV4-3 and TRBJ2-7; D tentatively fits TRBD1 or TRBD2 (5 bases each). V was trimmed by 8 bases and J by 1 base, leaving 12 bases between them. CDR3 length equals 13 residues. From germline, CDR1 is LGHNA and CDR2 YSLEER. CDR3 in amino acids: CASPGTPSYEQYF. The CDR3 DNA reads as TGCGCCAGCCCCGGGACGCCGTCCTACGAGCAGTACTTC.

This clonotype was seen ten or more times. This rearrangement joins TRBV7-8 to TRBJ2-2; D not certain. This CDR3 contains 13 residues. Germline lookup yields CDR1 SGHVS and CDR2 FQNEAQ. V shed 6 bases and J shed 1 base, with 6 bases lying between them. The CDR3 region is CASRSENTGELFF. The CDR3 coding sequence is TGTGCCAGCAGATCAGAGAACACCGGGGAGCTGTTTTTT.

This rearrangement joins TRBV27 to TRBJ2-3, with TRBD2 identical over 8 bases. CDR1 MNHEY and CDR2 SMNVEV come from the germline V gene (reference sequence). Trimming at V came to 2 bases and at J to 2 bases, leaving 6 bases not matched to a gene. The CDR3 sequence is 16 residues long. CDR3 bases: TGTGCCAGCAGTTTAGGAGCGGGAGTAATCACAGATACGCAGTATTTT. Protein sequence: CASSLGAGVITDTQYF.

This clonotype came up a few times. The chain carries TRBV29-1 and TRBJ2-2, with TRBD1 identical over 7 bases. Trimming took 4 bases from V and 4 from J; bases not matched to a gene: 3. Germline CDR1 is SQVTM and CDR2 is ANQGSEA. The CDR3 loop spans 13 amino acids. The CDR3 reads CSVAQGVTGELFF. The CDR3 DNA follows: TGCAGCGTTGCGCAGGGGGTCACCGGGGAGCTGTTTTTT.

V and J are TRBV10-2 and TRBJ2-2; 7 nucleotides align to TRBD2. CDR3 length: 16 amino acids. J lost 4 bases, V lost 2 bases, and 7 bases had no gene match. Germline CDR1 reads WSHSY; CDR2 reads SAAADI. The CDR3 loop is CASSEVGEGRTGELFF. The CDR3 bases are TGCGCCAGCAGTGAGGTCGGGGAGGGCCGCACCGGGGAGCTGTTTTTT.

In this sample, this clonotype turned up a few times. The rearrangement links TRBV9 to TRBJ1-1, with D perhaps TRBD1 (5 bases). Germline V gene lookup returns CDR1 SGDLS and CDR2 YYNGEE. The CDR3 sequence is 18 residues long. Trimming removed 2 bases at V and 0 bases at J, with 20 bases between. This CDR3 reads CASSVRLIQVGMNTEAFF. As DNA, the CDR3 is TGTGCCAGCAGCGTCCGACTTATACAGGTGGGGATGAACACTGAAGCTTTCTTT.

In its sample, this clonotype was seen many times. The V gene is TRBV6-5, the J gene TRBJ2-1, with D possibly TRBD2 on 6 matching bases. CDR3 length equals 14 residues. Trimming removed 2 bases from V and 8 bases from J, with 13 bases in between. Germline lookup yields CDR1 MNHEY and CDR2 SVGAGI. The CDR3 DNA reads TGTGCCAGCAGTTACCAGGAGGGCCAGGATGAGCAGTTCTTC. Translated, it gives CASSYQEGQDEQFF.

The chain carries TRBV29-1 and TRBJ2-1, with 8 nucleotides matching TRBD2. CDR1 is SQVTM and CDR2 is ANQGSEA in the germline V gene. Trimming removed 8 bases from V and 8 bases from J; junction bases left unmatched: 11. This CDR3 has 13 residues. CDR3 bases: TGCAGCCTTGTCTTTCGAGCGGGAGATGAGCAGTTCTTC. This codes for CSLVFRAGDEQFF.

This chain uses TRBV9 with TRBJ2-7, with TRBD1 matching 7 bases. J gave up 2 bases and V 0 bases, and 5 bases lay outside the gene matches. This CDR3 spans 15 amino acids. Germline V gene data show CDR1 as SGDLS and CDR2 as YYNGEE. The CDR3 DNA reads TGTGCCAGCAGCGTAGCTGTGACAGGGCCCTACGAGCAGTACTTC. Amino acid sequence: CASSVAVTGPYEQYF.

This clonotype was seen repeatedly, ten times or more. This chain joins TRBV20-1 and TRBJ2-2; no firm D call. The CDR3 is 15 residues long. CDR1 is DFQATT and CDR2 is SNEGSKA in the germline V gene (reference sequence). Trimming left V 0 bases short and J 1 base short, with 9 bases between. The CDR3 here is CSARDPRRNTGELFF. DNA of the CDR3: TGCAGTGCTAGAGATCCTCGGAGGAACACCGGGGAGCTGTTTTTT.

This clonotype was counted only a few times. The chain combines TRBV2 with TRBJ2-3; 7 bases map to TRBD2. Germline V gene sequence: CDR1 SNHLY, CDR2 FYNNEI. This CDR3 is built from 18 residues. Germline trimming cut 8 bases from V and 4 bases from J; bases unmatched to any gene: 21. DNA of the CDR3: TGTGCCAGCGGGACTACTAGCGTCATTAGTCCCGATCCAGATACGCAGTATTTT. It is translated as CASGTTSVISPDPDTQYF. The full variable domain, completed using reference TRBV2 and TRBJ2-3, is EPEVTQTPSHQVTQMGQEVILRCVPISNHLYFYWYRQILGQKVEFLVSFYNNEISEKSEIFDDQFSVERPDGSNFTLKIRSTKLEDSAMYFCASGTTSVISPDPDTQYFGPGTRLTVL.

V and J are TRBV20-1 and TRBJ2-5; D gene unclear. Germline V gives CDR1 DFQATT, CDR2 SNEGSKA (reference sequence). The CDR3 length is 13 residues. V lost 1 base and J 6 bases, leaving 12 bases between the germline ends. CDR3 coding DNA: TGCAGTGCTAGAGCCTCCGGTTCGCAGACCCAGTACTTC. Its protein product is CSARASGSQTQYF.

At least ten counts were recorded for this clonotype. V gene TRBV4-3 combines with J gene TRBJ2-3, with D uncertain. This CDR3 contains 16 residues. The germline V gene has CDR1 LGHNA and CDR2 YSLEER. V lost 0 bases, J lost 0 bases, and 10 bases lay in between. The CDR3 is CASSQDITASTDTQYF. The CDR3 DNA sequence: TGCGCCAGCAGCCAAGATATAACAGCTAGCACAGATACGCAGTATTTT.

The rearrangement joins TRBV5-1 to TRBJ2-3; no clear D. The CDR3 has 13 amino acids. Trimming took off 1 base at V and 2 bases at J, with 5 bases between the two ends. Germline CDR1 and CDR2: SGHRS and YFSETQ. In DNA form, the CDR3 reads TGCGCCAGCAGCTTGAATCCCACAGATACGCAGTATTTT. Its translation: CASSLNPTDTQYF.